This T cell receptor (beta chain) originates from a study of PD-1 blockade in classical Hodgkin lymphoma. Overall study context: Intravenous nivolumab at 3 mg/kg was given to patients every 2 weeks.

Every patient experienced relapse after autologous stem cell transplantation, and brentuximab vedotin exposure varied. Best responses were complete response, partial response or progressive disease. The method was immunoSEQ multiplex PCR; TCRdb's version includes in-frame clones alone and lacks a portion of them. The sample consists of about 24,000 clones, 80% of them appearing once. Regarding the study as a whole: Patients who began taking nivolumab under 1 year after ASCT were left out.

Turning to this clone: The antigen is undetermined.

The material sequenced was peripheral blood mononuclear cells (PBMCs), taken at baseline. This sequence originates from a human donor with classical Hodgkin lymphoma.

The DNA for the CDR3 is TGTGCCAGCAGCTTGTGGAGGAGCACAGATACGCAGTATTTT. This sequence encodes CASSLWRSTDTQYF. The chain has TRBV5-8 and TRBJ2-3, with D maybe TRBD2 (5 bases). This CDR3 is 14 amino acids long. Germline V gene lookup returns CDR1 SGHTS and CDR2 YDEGEE. The ends were cut back, 1 base at V and 0 bases at J, with 6 bases in the middle.